This TCR beta chain was documented in a study of early T cells in non-severe SARS-CoV-2 infection. This clonotype was detected only a few times. The CDR3 has 15 residues. Trimming left V 0 bases short and J 0 bases short, with 10 bases between. Germline CDR1 and CDR2: SGHRS and YFSETQ. Molecules of cDNA were individually given unique molecular identifiers that were attached to them. MiXCR, applied by TCRdb to the 5' RACE reads, yields one record per CDR3 protein. The sample comprises fewer than 85,000 distinct CDR3 sequences, roughly a sixth of which are singletons, and 12% rests with the top ten. The chain has TRBV5-1 and TRBJ2-7, with D possibly being TRBD1 or TRBD2 (5 bases each). The origin of this receptor is an adult who was a healthcare worker with PCR-confirmed SARS-CoV-2 infection or an uninfected control (not recorded which). Sequencing was done on a sample of whole blood. CDR3 loop: CASSLDGTLSYEQYF. The CDR3 DNA sequence: TGCGCCAGCAGCTTGGACGGGACCCTCTCCTACGAGCAGTACTTC.